This T cell receptor beta chain originates from a study of persistence of HIV-infected CD4 T cells. Study-level findings and limits: Antigen-responding cells were enriched for degenerate expanded CDR3beta sequences.

This nonspecific control used anti-CD3/anti-CD28 bead stimulation of CD4+ T cells. Sorting of responding CD4+ T cells relied on upregulated CD40 ligand together with CD69. For at least 4 years, plasma HIV-1 RNA was undetectable (<50 copies/mL). The immunoSEQ assay was version 4, run in survey mode. Using immunoSEQ multiplex PCR, the repertoire was profiled, and TCRdb retains in-frame clones only, with some absent. This sample has tens of thousands of clones, with over 80% found just once. For this clone: What it recognizes is unknown.

The length of the CDR3 is 17 residues. CDR1 and CDR2 (germline): SGHVS, FQNEAQ. V lost 5 bases, J lost 4 bases, and 15 bases stayed unmatched. The chain is built from TRBV7-8 and TRBJ1-2; TRBD1 agrees at 8 bases. This sample comprised CD4+ T cells sorted from PBMCs after approximately 19-hour stimulation, obtained from a patient who received antiretroviral therapy. The source is an adult woman with HIV who was CMV-seropositive. The CDR3 is CASSPMQGAGPPYGYTF. The DNA for the CDR3 is TGTGCCAGCAGCCCGATGCAGGGGGCCGGACCACCCTATGGCTACACCTTC.